The present T cell receptor beta chain was sequenced within a study of graft-versus-host responses after intestinal transplantation. For the study at large: Isolated intestinal, liver-intestinal, or multivisceral transplants had been given to the recipients. Recipients uniformly received anti-thymocyte globulin induction, followed by tacrolimus and steroids for about 3 years.

TCRdb's table, derived via immunoSEQ multiplex PCR, lists solely in-frame clones and lacks some. The repertoire consists of 90,000 to 150,000 clones, with roughly 95% occurring once and the leading ten covering roughly 3%. Per germline, CDR1 MRHNA and CDR2 SNTAGT. The CDR3 covers 15 residues. The trim removed 7 bases at V and 9 bases at J, leaving 11 bases unmatched. Study conclusions and caveats: Recipient marrow contained GvH clones, some of which appeared first in ileum or blood. The presence of high graft-versus-host to host-versus-graft clonal ratios in allografts characterized patients with graft-donor T cell macrochimerism.

This clone was detected only once. Its antigen is currently unknown. Specimen: unstimulated CD8+ T cells sorted from spleen or lymph node cells, collected before intestinal transplant. The TCR comes from a human donor who received an intestinal transplant. This rearrangement joins TRBV6-4 to TRBJ2-1; 11 bases align to TRBD1. The CDR3 DNA is TGTGCCAGCACTAGGGACAGGGGGGGTTCCATTGAGCAGTTCTTC. Its protein product is CASTRDRGGSIEQFF.